This T cell receptor (beta chain) derives from a study of CD8+ T cells in alopecia areata. Study summary: Dosing spanned 6 to 18 months on tofacitinib, then 6 months off drug.

Note on this clone: The antigen remains undetermined.

In each case, RNA was isolated and then reverse transcribed into cDNA as the sequencing template. TCRdb's copy holds only in-frame clones and misses some; the assay was immunoSEQ multiplex PCR. Counted here are approximately 210,000 clones, approximately 61% occurring once; the ten biggest clones make up just over 1%. Study findings and constraints: On tofacitinib, scalp clonality and expanded CD8+ clones among top 100 fell significantly. Lesional scalp, notably in alopecia totalis/universalis, had clonality above that of normal scalp. Scalp samples also contribute reads from the resident alphabeta T cells found in normal skin.

Specified treatment: oral pan-JAK inhibitor, 5-10 mg twice daily. The germline CDR1 and CDR2 sequences are SQVTM and ANQGSEA. There are 14 residues in the CDR3. V was shortened by 3 bases and J by 0 bases, with 6 bases between the two germline ends. The chain links TRBV29-1 to TRBJ2-6, with unresolved D. The receptor's source is a human donor with alopecia areata. Here the sequenced sample was CD4+ T cells sorted from blood, taken at week 24, from a patient treated with tofacitinib. The CDR3 here is CSVDAASGANVLTF. The CDR3 DNA reads as TGCAGCGTTGACGCAGCCTCTGGGGCCAACGTCCTGACTTTC.